The 20 T cell receptor beta chains below come from one sample, sequenced in a study of CD8 T cell repertoires and HIV-1 epitope variants. The assay was immunoSEQ multiplex PCR, and TCRdb's table has in-frame clones only and misses some. The repertoire has 4,000 to 5,500 clones, 66% of them found once; the top ten carry over 40%. What these receptors recognize is not known. Sequencing used cultured CD8+ T cells derived from PBMCs. The receptors stem from a male donor with HIV.

The rearrangement links TRBV7-2 to TRBJ2-3; D gene uncertain. The germline V gene has CDR1 SGHTA and CDR2 FQGNSA. V lost 2 bases to trimming and J lost 5 bases, with 5 bases between them. The CDR3 spans 12 residues. The DNA of the CDR3 is TGTGCCAGCAGCTTATACGGAGATACGCAGTATTTT. Translating it yields CASSLYGDTQYF.

This clone has more than one count but fewer than ten. The rearrangement joins TRBV7-2 to TRBJ2-3; D tentatively reads TRBD1 or TRBD2 (5 bases each). The V and J ends lost 1 base and 9 bases respectively, with 11 bases between them. The CDR3 covers 13 residues. Germline lookup yields CDR1 SGHTA and CDR2 FQGNSA. The CDR3 DNA reads TGTGCCAGCAGCTTAGACGGGGCCCAGACGCAGTATTTT. It specifies CASSLDGAQTQYF.

The chain uses TRBV5-6 and TRBJ2-1, with no clear D. The CDR3 runs to 12 residues. Germline loops: CDR1 SGHDT, CDR2 YYEEEE. Trimming removed 0 bases at V and 14 bases at J, with 12 bases between. Here the CDR3 reads CASSLASSWEFF. The CDR3 DNA sequence: TGTGCCAGCAGCTTGGCCAGTTCCTGGGAGTTCTTC.

This clone showed up just a few times. This sequence joins TRBV5-4 and TRBJ2-1, with 8 bases that match TRBD1. V lost 0 bases and J lost 6; bases outside the gene matches: 8. Germline CDR1 reads SGHNT; CDR2 reads YYREEE (reference sequence). The CDR3 is made up of 16 amino acids. CDR3 coding DNA: TGTGCCAGCAGCTTGGTTGTTGGCGGGACAGGCAATGAGCAGTTCTTC. Protein product: CASSLVVGGTGNEQFF.

This chain uses TRBV30 with TRBJ1-1; D gene uncertain. V was cut by 0 bases and J by 7 bases, with 12 bases left in between. This CDR3 has 13 amino acids. Germline CDR1 is GTSNPN and CDR2 is SVGIG (reference sequence). CDR3 nucleotides: TGTGCCTGGAGTGTACAACCGAGCAGTGAAGCTTTCTTT. Translation gives CAWSVQPSSEAFF.

The J gene is TRBJ2-1, the V gene TRBV5-8; TRBD2 agrees at 7 bases. The CDR3 runs 16 residues. After removal of 4 bases from V and 6 bases from J, the junction contained 13 bases not matched to a gene. Germline CDR1 and CDR2: SGHTS and YDEGEE. The CDR3: CASSESPGLGLNEQFF. The CDR3 DNA is TGTGCCAGCAGCGAGAGCCCTGGACTAGGGCTCAATGAGCAGTTCTTC.

This chain joins TRBV13 and TRBJ2-7; either TRBD1 or TRBD2 may supply D (5 bases each). V was shortened by 0 bases and J by 4 bases, with 10 bases between the two germline ends. The germline gives CDR1 PRHDT, CDR2 FYEKMQ (reference sequence). CDR3 size: 14 residues. The CDR3 region has the DNA TGTGCCAGCAGCTTAGGGGGGGATACTTACGAGCAGTACTTC. Translating gives CASSLGGDTYEQYF.

The chain joins TRBV5-1 to TRBJ2-1; D is tentatively TRBD1 or TRBD2 (5 bases each). The CDR3 covers 11 residues. Germline loops: CDR1 SGHRS, CDR2 YFSETQ. The V end was cut by 3 bases, the J end by 10 bases, with 8 bases between. The CDR3 here is CASSSGTEQFF. The CDR3 DNA is TGCGCCAGCAGCTCCGGGACGGAGCAGTTCTTC. Looking up the rest from reference TRBV5-1 and TRBJ2-1 gives the full variable domain: KAGVTQTPRYLIKTRGQQVTLSCSPISGHRSVSWYQQTPGQGLQFLFEYFSETQRNKGNFPGRFSGRQFSNSRSEMNVSTLELGDSALYLCASSSGTEQFFGPGTRLTVL.

The J gene is TRBJ2-1, the V gene TRBV29-1, with TRBD1 matching over 7 bases. Germline V lookup: CDR1 SQVTM, CDR2 ANQGSEA. Germline trimming cut 4 bases from V and 0 bases from J; bases unmatched to any gene: 3. The CDR3 is 14 residues long. The CDR3 here is CSVARDSSYNEQFF. CDR3 DNA sequence: TGCAGCGTTGCTCGGGACAGCTCCTACAATGAGCAGTTCTTC.

This chain joins TRBV7-9 and TRBJ1-1; weak D call: TRBD1 (6 bases). CDR3 length equals 15 residues. Trimming left V 1 base short and J 11 bases short, with 20 bases between. Germline CDR1 SEHNR, CDR2 FQNEAQ (reference sequence). CDR3 DNA sequence: TGTGCCAGCAGCTTAGAAGGGGGTACTGGGAAGCCCGCTTTCTTT. It specifies CASSLEGGTGKPAFF. Variable domain in full (rest from reference TRBV7-9 and TRBJ1-1): DTGVSQNPRHKITKRGQNVTFRCDPISEHNRLYWYRQTLGQGPEFLTYFQNEAQLEKSRLLSDRFSAERPKGSFSTLEIQRTEQGDSAMYLCASSLEGGTGKPAFFGQGTRLTVV.

The chain couples TRBV19 to TRBJ1-6, with D possibly matching TRBD1 (5 bases). V lost 3 bases and J lost 8, with 17 bases in between. The length of the CDR3 is 16 residues. Germline V gives CDR1 LNHDA, CDR2 SQIVND (reference sequence). The CDR3 sequence is CASSMVGPRADSPLHF. CDR3 DNA sequence: TGTGCCAGTAGTATGGTGGGACCGAGGGCGGATTCACCCCTCCACTTT.

The CDR3 DNA follows: TGCGCCAGCAGCTTGGCTCACCTCGCGGGGGCTTTCCCGAACACCGGGGAGCTGTTTTTT. Its translation: CASSLAHLAGAFPNTGELFF. This chain uses TRBV5-1 with TRBJ2-2; tentative D call: TRBD2 (7 bases). Germline V gene sequence: CDR1 SGHRS, CDR2 YFSETQ. The V end lost 0 bases, the J end lost 0 bases, and 21 bases lay between the germline ends. The CDR3 contains 20 residues.

The CDR3 DNA follows: TGCGCCAGCAGCTTGGATGGGGGTGGCTACACCTTC. This gives the protein CASSLDGGGYTF. J is TRBJ1-2 and V is TRBV5-1; tentatively, D is TRBD1 (5 bases). V lost 0 bases and J 7 bases, leaving 7 bases between the germline ends. This CDR3 has 12 amino acids. The germline gives CDR1 SGHRS, CDR2 YFSETQ. The whole variable domain, filled in from reference TRBV5-1 and TRBJ1-2, reads KAGVTQTPRYLIKTRGQQVTLSCSPISGHRSVSWYQQTPGQGLQFLFEYFSETQRNKGNFPGRFSGRQFSNSRSEMNVSTLELGDSALYLCASSLDGGGYTFGSGTRLTVV.

This clone was seen a few times. This chain links TRBV7-8 with TRBJ2-3; 9 bases match TRBD2. Trimming removed 5 bases from V and 2 bases from J; junction bases left unmatched: 14. Germline-derived CDR1 and CDR2 are SGHVS and FQNEAQ. The CDR3 is 18 amino acids. The CDR3 nucleotides are TGTGCCAGCAGCAAGAGGGCCGGCGGCGGGAGGGACACAGATACGCAGTATTTT. Encoded protein: CASSKRAGGGRDTDTQYF.

In the case of this clone: Its ends do not fully match the called genes, so a read error is possible. Other DNA sequences from this sample encode an identical CDR3 as well. This chain links TRBV29-1 with TRBJ2-1; no firm D call. CDR1 is SQVTM and CDR2 is ANQGSEA in the germline V gene. The CDR3 sequence is 10 residues long. CDR3 residues: CSVEGNEQFF. In nucleotides, the CDR3 is TGCAGCGTTGAAGGCAATGAACAGTTCTTC.

This clone was counted between two and nine times. This chain links TRBV27 with TRBJ1-4; possible D gene TRBD1, 5 bases. The CDR3 sequence is 16 residues long. V gave up 5 bases and J gave up 3 bases, with 16 bases separating them. CDR1 MNHEY and CDR2 SMNVEV come from the germline V gene (reference sequence). Here the CDR3 reads CASSPLAAGSNEKLFF. The CDR3 coding sequence is TGTGCCAGCAGTCCCCTAGCGGCAGGGTCTAATGAAAAACTGTTTTTT.

V and J are TRBV19 and TRBJ2-7; TRBD1 matches 7 bases. The V segment lost 3 bases and the J segment 3 bases; nucleotides outside the gene matches: 2. The V gene's germline CDR1 is LNHDA and CDR2 SQIVND (reference sequence). The CDR3 length is 13 residues. The CDR3 DNA reads TGTGCCAGTAGTATGGGACAGAACTACGAGCAGTACTTC. Protein sequence: CASSMGQNYEQYF.

The sample holds a few counts of this clone. The chain uses TRBV14 and TRBJ2-7; 10 bases align to TRBD1. The CDR3 extends over 16 amino acids. Germline CDR1 and CDR2: SGHDN and FVKESK. V was pared by 0 bases and J by 3 bases, with 5 bases of the junction left unmatched. This CDR3 is CASSQDLGTGDYEQYF. CDR3 in DNA: TGTGCCAGCAGCCAAGATCTTGGGACAGGGGACTACGAGCAGTACTTC.

This clone came up a few times. The V gene is TRBV28, the J gene TRBJ1-1; the D gene is possibly TRBD1 (6 bases). V was shortened by 7 bases and J by 4 bases, with 13 bases between the two germline ends. The CDR3 covers 13 residues. CDR1 and CDR2 (germline): MDHEN, SYDVKM. In DNA, the CDR3 is TGTGCCAGCATCTCCAGGGGATCCACTGAAGCTTTCTTT. Amino acid sequence: CASISRGSTEAFF.

This clone was seen a single time. The V call is TRBV27, the J call TRBJ2-7, with D maybe TRBD2 (6 bases). The CDR3 is made up of 13 amino acids. Germline values: CDR1 MNHEY, CDR2 SMNVEV (reference sequence). With 3 bases removed from V and 3 bases from J, the gap between germline ends came to 9 bases. The CDR3 nucleotides read TGTGCCAGCAGTTTGGGGGGAGACTACGAGCAGTACTTC. Translation gives CASSLGGDYEQYF.